These T cell receptor beta chains were read from a single sample in a study of OX40 agonist ivuxolimab in advanced cancers. Profiling relied on immunoSEQ multiplex PCR, and the TCRdb table lists in-frame clones only, not all of them. Among around 120,000 clones listed, 85% to 90% were seen once. The sequenced sample was CD4+ or CD8+ T cells sorted from blood, obtained in a trial of the OX40 agonist ivuxolimab. The receptors here all came from an adult with an advanced solid tumor such as melanoma, head and neck, liver or kidney cancer. The CDR3 runs from the conserved cysteine through the conserved F or W. Clone size is given for some rows only: seen once, a few or many times, or a class if the clone is expanded.

>TRBJ2-5|TRBV5-1|13|-
CASSLTGVETQYF
>TRBJ1-5|TRBV7-2|14|-
CASSLVADYQPQHF
>TRBJ1-5|TRBV6-1|13|few
CASMGGANQPQHF
>TRBJ2-2|TRBV2|16|-
CASSRTSGGLTGELFF
>TRBJ1-2|TRBV18|16|once
CASSPPEAGNNYGYTF
>TRBJ2-7|TRBV19|14|-
CASSMPGQRGEQYF
>TRBJ1-2|TRBV5-6|17|-
CASSFGTGGGQGYGYTF
>TRBJ1-3|TRBV4-3|17|-
CASSQGASQGSGNTIYF
>TRBJ2-2|TRBV10-3|16|-
CAISEGQGGWSGELFF
>TRBJ2-1|TRBV5-1|15|-
CASSQTETSSDEQFF
>TRBJ2-7|TRBV6-5|15|-
CASSSPEQGRYEQYF
>TRBJ1-4|TRBV7-2|16|-
CASSLTGRTTNEKLFF
>TRBJ2-7|TRBV19|12|-
CATRDYLYEQYF
>TRBJ1-1|TRBV28|15|-
CASSLFSTGSDQAFF
>TRBJ2-1|TRBV20-1|10|-
CSASANEQFF
>TRBJ1-1|TRBV12-5|16|-
CASGLVAGTGGIRAFF
>TRBJ1-3|TRBV19|14|once
CASTGQGRRNTIYF
>TRBJ1-1|TRBV19|12|-
CASGAMRTEAFF
>TRBJ1-2|TRBV10-3|13|-
CAIRDRSNYGYTF
>TRBJ2-7|TRBV28|13|-
CASKGALSYEQYF
>TRBJ2-1|TRBV7-2|11|-
CASSLTFEQFF
>TRBJ1-5|TRBV2|13|-
CATGTVVNQPQHF
>TRBJ2-5|TRBV6-5|14|-
CASSPPGRVETQYF
>TRBJ2-3|TRBV12-5|12|-
CASGLTRDTQYF
>TRBJ1-4|TRBV7-6|15|-
CASSLQASTNEKLFF
>TRBJ1-1|TRBV7-9|14|-
CASSRQGSVTEAFF
>TRBJ2-7|TRBV28|15|-
CASSLSPGKVGEQYF
>TRBJ2-1|TRBV7-9|15|-
CASLPRGSSYNEQFF
>TRBJ1-1|TRBV30|12|-
CAWRTGNTEAFF
>TRBJ1-2|TRBV28|15|-
CASRLPRGGKDGYTF
>TRBJ2-3|TRBV7-9|13|-
CASSLGHQDTQYF
>TRBJ1-2|TRBV7-9|11|-
CASSFVGTYTF
>TRBJ2-2|TRBV5-4|16|-
CASRSGLAGITGELFF
>TRBJ1-2|TRBV19|13|-
CASSEALNYGYTF
>TRBJ2-7|TRBV18|13|-
CASSRGQGYEQYF
>TRBJ2-1|TRBV30|12|-
CAWTGGYNEQFF
>TRBJ2-2|TRBV2|15|-
CATAGRTGGSGELFF
>TRBJ1-1|TRBV6-5|15|-
CASSQRTVPNTEAFF
>TRBJ2-3|TRBV5-8|16|-
CASSPRLAGALDTQYF
>TRBJ1-2|TRBV7-2|15|once
CASSAKGAKDGGYTF
>TRBJ1-6|TRBV29-1|13|-
CSVGQGDNSPLHF
>TRBJ1-5|TRBV7-9|15|-
CASSAGGTSNQPQHF
>TRBJ2-7|TRBV6-1|13|once
CASSAVHSYEQYF
>TRBJ1-1|TRBV9|15|-
CASSGMGALGTEAFF
>TRBJ1-3|TRBV10-3|13|-
CAIRDSSGNTIYF
>TRBJ2-5|TRBV11-2|13|-
CASSFDLQETQYF
>TRBJ1-2|TRBV7-2|15|-
CASSSLQGANYGYTF
>TRBJ2-1|TRBV7-3|17|few
CASSLWTSGGAGNEQFF
>TRBJ2-1|TRBV7-9|17|-
CASSLYPSGGNYNEQFF
>TRBJ2-7|TRBV5-1|14|once
CASSLMTGSYEQYF
>TRBJ2-7|TRBV28|15|-
CASGSGTRSSYEQYF
>TRBJ1-4|TRBV29-1|13|-
CSAGGTSDEKLFF
>TRBJ1-3|TRBV30|11|-
CAWSLGATIYF
>TRBJ2-2|TRBV5-1|14|-
CASSTGTSIGELFF
>TRBJ2-7|TRBV5-1|15|-
CASSAGTGPSYEQYF
>TRBJ2-3|TRBV5-6|16|-
CASSLGQLSGTDTQYF
>TRBJ2-2|TRBV25-1|17|-
CASSSGQFVSNTGELFF